This is a list of T cell receptor beta chains from one sample in a study of control samples from healthy donors and cancer patients. The repertoire was sequenced with immunoSEQ multiplex PCR; TCRdb's copy has only in-frame clones and lacks some. The sample gives about 69,000 clones, about 92% of which show up once; around 5.1% is in the top ten. Input material: PBMCs. These receptors were obtained from a man aged 55 to 69 with colorectal cancer. CDR3s include the opening cysteine and the closing phenylalanine or tryptophan. The D gene is left open where the match is weak. Expanded clones are given a class, and other clones once, few, many or no size at all.

j_call,d_call,v_call,clone_size,cdr3_aa,cdr3_nt
TRBJ2-7,.,TRBV25-1,.,CASSNSYEQYF,TGTGCCTCCTCAAACTCCTACGAGCAGTACTTC
TRBJ2-1,.,TRBV7-2,once,CASSVTPIASNEQFF,TGTGCCAGCAGCGTCACACCCATAGCCTCAAATGAGCAGTTCTTC
TRBJ2-3,.,TRBV29-1,few,CSVDSPQGTDTQYF,TGCAGCGTTGACTCCCCCCAGGGCACAGATACGCAGTATTTT
TRBJ1-1,TRBD1,TRBV15,.,CATSIPGQGMSFF,TGTGCCACCAGCATCCCGGGACAGGGAATGTCTTTCTTT
TRBJ2-3,TRBD2,TRBV2,.,CASRRTSGGSTDTQYF,TGTGCCAGCAGGAGGACTAGCGGGGGTAGCACAGATACGCAGTATTTT
TRBJ2-1,.,TRBV28,few,CASSLGGLNNEQFF,TGTGCCAGCAGCCTTGGGGGCTTGAACAATGAGCAGTTCTTC
TRBJ2-6,TRBD1,TRBV19,.,CATRTGGSGANVLTF,TGTGCCACTAGGACAGGGGGCTCCGGGGCCAACGTCCTGACTTTC
TRBJ1-5,.,TRBV28,few,CASTLGGRNQPQHF,TGTGCCAGCACCCTCGGGGGGCGCAATCAGCCCCAGCATTTT
TRBJ2-7,.,TRBV27,few,CASSLSGREQYF,TGTGCCAGCAGTTTATCGGGACGCGAGCAGTACTTC
TRBJ2-7,.,TRBV18,.,CASSPPRGAGNYEQYF,TGTGCCAGCTCACCACCGAGGGGGGCGGGTAACTACGAGCAGTACTTC
TRBJ1-2,TRBD1,TRBV12-5,.,CASGRDRGYGYTF,TGTGCTAGTGGTCGGGACAGAGGCTATGGCTACACCTTC
TRBJ1-5,.,TRBV7-9,.,CASSLEGGHNQPQHF,TGTGCCAGCAGCTTAGAAGGGGGGCACAATCAGCCCCAGCATTTT
TRBJ2-1,TRBD2,TRBV5-1,once,CASSLGGGAYNEQFF,TGCGCCAGCAGCTTGGGCGGGGGGGCTTACAATGAGCAGTTCTTC
TRBJ2-1,TRBD2,TRBV6-6,.,CASATGGGASNEQFF,TGTGCCAGCGCAACGGGCGGGGGGGCATCTAATGAGCAGTTCTTC
TRBJ2-5,.,TRBV7-9,.,CASSLVPEQETQYF,TGTGCCAGCAGCTTAGTTCCGGAACAAGAGACCCAGTACTTC
TRBJ2-5,.,TRBV23-1,.,CASSQSERPGGGIEETQYF,TGCGCCAGCAGTCAATCGGAGAGGCCAGGGGGAGGTATCGAAGAGACCCAGTACTTC
TRBJ1-1,.,TRBV6-1,.,CASSEYVGNTEAFF,TGTGCCAGCAGTGAATACGTGGGGAACACTGAAGCTTTCTTT
TRBJ2-6,TRBD1,TRBV6-5,few,CASGQGAGANVLTF,TGTGCCAGCGGACAGGGGGCTGGGGCCAACGTCCTGACTTTC
TRBJ2-2,.,TRBV9,.,CASSVGQGGNTGELFF,TGTGCCAGCAGCGTAGGGCAGGGGGGAAACACCGGGGAGCTGTTTTTT